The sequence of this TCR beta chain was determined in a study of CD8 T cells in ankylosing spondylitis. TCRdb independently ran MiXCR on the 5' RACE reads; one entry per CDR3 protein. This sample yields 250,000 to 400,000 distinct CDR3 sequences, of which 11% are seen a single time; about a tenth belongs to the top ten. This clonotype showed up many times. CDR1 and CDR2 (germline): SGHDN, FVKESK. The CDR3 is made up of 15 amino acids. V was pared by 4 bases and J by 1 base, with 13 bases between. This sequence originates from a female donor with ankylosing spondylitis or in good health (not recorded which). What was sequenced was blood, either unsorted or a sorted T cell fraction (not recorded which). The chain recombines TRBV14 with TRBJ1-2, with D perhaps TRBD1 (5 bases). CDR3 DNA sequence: TGTGCCAGCAGCCCTGGGACGGATGGTAACTATGGCTACACCTTC. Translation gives CASSPGTDGNYGYTF.